These 28 T cell receptor beta chains share one sample of origin, sequenced in a study of shared clonotypes between healthy human individuals. Sequenced by immunoSEQ multiplex PCR; TCRdb stores in-frame clones only, minus some. This table holds 2,500,000 or so clones, 80% to 95% found once. The sample taken for sequencing was naive CD4+ T cells from PBMCs. Subset denoted: CD45RA+ positively selected. The origin of the receptors is a man aged 18 to 29 in good health. Some clones in this sample may be carry-over from other donors' samples.

The chain carries TRBV25-1 and TRBJ1-4; TRBD1 matches at 7 bases. Germline assignment: CDR1 MGHDK and CDR2 SYGVNS. V shed 1 base, J shed 3 bases, and the junction held 11 bases outside the gene matches. CDR3 length equals 18 residues. This CDR3 reads CASSEWGGGGTANEKLFF. The DNA of the CDR3 is TGTGCCAGCAGTGAATGGGGGGGAGGGGGCACGGCTAATGAAAAACTGTTTTTT.

This clone was seen a single time. Other nucleotide sequences from this sample produce the same CDR3. J is TRBJ1-2 and V is TRBV7-9; 9 nucleotides match TRBD1. Germline V gene lookup returns CDR1 SEHNR and CDR2 FQNEAQ (reference sequence). The CDR3 is made up of 13 amino acids. Germline trimming cut 5 bases from V and 6 bases from J; bases unmatched to any gene: 4. CDR3 in amino acids: CASSPTGGNGYTF. CDR3 DNA sequence: TGTGCCAGCAGCCCTACAGGGGGCAATGGCTACACCTTC.

This clone was detected only once. The chain recombines TRBV28 with TRBJ1-4; no clear D gene. Germline CDR1 and CDR2: MDHEN and SYDVKM. Trimming stripped 2 bases from V and 7 bases from J, with 14 bases between. The length of the CDR3 is 15 residues. This chain's CDR3 is CASSLRPGKAEKLFF. In DNA, the CDR3 is TGTGCCAGCAGTTTACGGCCGGGTAAAGCTGAAAAACTGTTTTTT. The complete variable domain, with remaining parts taken from reference TRBV28 and TRBJ1-4, reads DVKVTQSSRYLVKRTGEKVFLECVQDMDHENMFWYRQDPGLGLRLIYFSYDVKMKEKGDIPEGYSVSREKKERFSLILESASTNQTSMYLCASSLRPGKAEKLFFGSGTQLSVL.

The V gene is TRBV29-1, the J gene TRBJ2-3, with no clear D. V gave up 7 bases and J gave up 2 bases, with 16 bases separating them. The CDR3 has 14 amino acids. From germline, CDR1 is SQVTM and CDR2 ANQGSEA. CDR3 DNA sequence: TGCAGCGCCCTAGGCCTCCTTTTCACAGATACGCAGTATTTT. Translating gives CSALGLLFTDTQYF.

The chain uses TRBV4-1 and TRBJ2-3; D may be TRBD1 (6 bases). The CDR3 length is 16 residues. V lost 4 bases to trimming and J lost 2 bases, with 16 bases between them. The germline V gene has CDR1 MGHRA and CDR2 YSYEKL. For the CDR3, the DNA is TGCGCCAGCAGCCTAGGGGGAGATCGCATCACAGATACGCAGTATTTT. As protein: CASSLGGDRITDTQYF.

The chain recombines TRBV6-1 with TRBJ1-5; 9 bases line up with TRBD1. This CDR3 is built from 17 residues. Germline CDR1 and CDR2: MNHNS and SASEGT. The junction had 9 bases not matched to a gene; V was cut back by 0 bases and J by 6 bases. CDR3 sequence: CASSEASTGGFGQPQHF. The CDR3 DNA reads TGTGCCAGCAGTGAAGCATCGACAGGGGGGTTCGGTCAGCCCCAGCATTTT.

The rearrangement joins TRBV7-6 to TRBJ1-1; the match to TRBD1 covers 7 bases. V trimming: 1 base; J trimming: 0 bases; junction bases outside the gene matches: 11. The germline V gene encodes CDR1 SGHVS and CDR2 FNYEAQ. The CDR3 totals 18 residues. The DNA for the CDR3 is TGTGCCAGCAGCTTAGTCGCGGGGGGACAGAGAATGAACACTGAAGCTTTCTTT. Residues: CASSLVAGGQRMNTEAFF. Based on the CDR3 plus reference TRBV7-6 and TRBJ1-1, the full variable domain is GAGVSQSPRYKVTKRGQDVALRCDPISGHVSLYWYRQALGQGPEFLTYFNYEAQQDKSGLPNDRFSAERPEGSISTLTIQRTEQRDSAMYRCASSLVAGGQRMNTEAFFGQGTRLTVV.

The V gene is TRBV6-5, the J gene TRBJ2-3; D gene uncertain. Trimming cost V 7 bases and J 6 bases, with 8 bases left between them. Germline V gene lookup returns CDR1 MNHEY and CDR2 SVGAGI. The CDR3 sequence is 11 residues long. The CDR3 nucleotides read TGTGCCAGCAATATGGGTGATACGCAGTATTTT. Its protein is CASNMGDTQYF.

The chain couples TRBV7-3 to TRBJ2-1, with TRBD1 identical over 7 bases. The CDR3 sequence is 16 residues long. Trimming cost V 4 bases and J 7 bases; bases outside gene matches: 13. The germline V gene has CDR1 SGHTA and CDR2 FQGTGA. CDR3 in amino acids: CASSSRGLPGKNEQFF. The CDR3 DNA reads as TGTGCCAGCAGCTCTAGGGGGCTACCCGGGAAGAATGAGCAGTTCTTC.

The V gene is TRBV25-1, the J gene TRBJ2-1; 7 positions agree with TRBD1. This CDR3 region has 16 residues. Per the germline V gene, CDR1 is MGHDK and CDR2 is SYGVNS. Trimming removed 3 bases from V and 0 bases from J; junction bases left unmatched: 5. CDR3 nucleotide sequence: TGTGCCAGCAGTGATCCAGGGGGTTCCTCCTACAATGAGCAGTTCTTC. It is translated as CASSDPGGSSYNEQFF.

The J gene is TRBJ2-7, the V gene TRBV5-1, with D tentatively TRBD1 (6 bases). The CDR3 has 15 amino acids. In germline, CDR1 is SGHRS, CDR2 YFSETQ. Trimming took 4 bases from V and 7 from J, leaving 21 bases between them. Here the CDR3 DNA reads TGCGCCAGCAGCCCTTCCGGGACAAGTTTTAAGGAGCAGTACTTC. Its translation: CASSPSGTSFKEQYF.

This clone was picked up one time. The V call is TRBV5-4, the J call TRBJ2-7; unclear D gene. V lost 0 bases, J lost 5 bases, and 9 bases lay in between. Per the germline V gene, CDR1 is SGHNT and CDR2 is YYREEE (reference sequence). The CDR3 covers 13 residues. Here the CDR3 DNA reads TGTGCCAGCAGCTTGGGCCAATTCAACGAGCAGTACTTC. Its translation is CASSLGQFNEQYF.

The chain is built from TRBV10-3 and TRBJ1-2; TRBD1 agrees at 8 bases. Germline CDR1 ENHRY, CDR2 SYGVKD. This CDR3 contains 15 residues. V was pared by 4 bases and J by 8 bases, with 12 bases of the junction left unmatched. CDR3: CAISVGTDRVGGYTF. CDR3 DNA sequence: TGTGCCATCAGTGTCGGGACGGACAGGGTGGGCGGCTACACCTTC.

The CDR3 loop reads CASSLVVGQPGYTF. The CDR3 nucleotides are TGCGCCAGCAGCTTGGTTGTTGGCCAGCCCGGCTACACCTTC. This chain joins TRBV5-1 and TRBJ1-2; the D is unclear. Germline V gene lookup returns CDR1 SGHRS and CDR2 YFSETQ. The CDR3 totals 14 residues. V dropped 0 bases and J dropped 8 bases, with 14 bases sitting between them.

This clone was seen a single time. The chain couples TRBV7-2 to TRBJ2-2; a possible D gene is TRBD2 (5 bases). Trimming left V 0 bases short and J 8 bases short, with 7 bases between. CDR1 SGHTA and CDR2 FQGNSA come from the germline V gene. This CDR3 region has 13 residues. The CDR3: CASSLARRGELFF. In DNA, the CDR3 is TGTGCCAGCAGCTTAGCGAGGAGGGGGGAGCTGTTTTTT.

The V and J genes are TRBV5-1 and TRBJ2-5; D unclear. V lost 4 bases, J lost 0 bases, and 13 bases lay in between. The CDR3 has 15 amino acids. Germline CDR1 is SGHRS and CDR2 is YFSETQ. CDR3 residues: CASSQIGAYQETQYF. The DNA of the CDR3 is TGCGCCAGCAGCCAGATTGGTGCCTACCAAGAGACCCAGTACTTC.

This clone was observed a single time. The chain recombines TRBV7-9 with TRBJ2-1, with 9 positions matching TRBD1. The CDR3 is 17 residues long. Germline V gene data show CDR1 as SEHNR and CDR2 as FQNEAQ (reference sequence). Trimming at V came to 1 base and at J to 5 bases, leaving 9 bases not matched to a gene. The CDR3 is CASSLVFGTGTNNEQFF. As DNA, the CDR3 is TGTGCCAGCAGCTTAGTGTTCGGGACAGGGACCAACAATGAGCAGTTCTTC.

The rearrangement links TRBV2 to TRBJ1-2, with a possible D match to TRBD1 (5 bases). Germline values: CDR1 SNHLY, CDR2 FYNNEI. V was trimmed by 11 bases and J by 7 bases, leaving 17 bases between them. CDR3 length: 12 residues. CDR3 residues: CAARGDLVGYTF. As DNA, the CDR3 is TGTGCCGCGCGGGGGGACCTGGTTGGCTACACCTTC. Using reference TRBV2 and TRBJ1-2 for the parts outside the CDR3, the full variable domain is EPEVTQTPSHQVTQMGQEVILRCVPISNHLYFYWYRQILGQKVEFLVSFYNNEISEKSEIFDDQFSVERPDGSNFTLKIRSTKLEDSAMYFCAARGDLVGYTFGSGTRLTVV.

V usage is TRBV18 and J usage is TRBJ1-2; 10 bases map to TRBD1. V shed 3 bases and J 5 bases; nucleotides not matched to a gene: 6. The CDR3 covers 15 residues. Germline CDR1 is KGHSH and CDR2 is LQKENI. Here the CDR3 reads CASSPDRGRRYGYTF. DNA for the CDR3: TGTGCCAGCTCACCCGACAGGGGGCGCCGGTATGGCTACACCTTC.

The V gene is TRBV27, the J gene TRBJ2-1; 10 nucleotides line up with TRBD1. V shed 7 bases, J shed 8 bases, and the junction held 11 bases outside the gene matches. In germline, CDR1 is MNHEY, CDR2 SMNVEV (reference sequence). The CDR3 totals 15 residues. The CDR3 DNA is TGTGCCAGCACCCAGATTCGGGACAGGGGCCATGAGCAGTTCTTC. Its translation: CASTQIRDRGHEQFF.

This sequence joins TRBV5-1 and TRBJ2-7; 8 bases line up with TRBD2. The CDR3 is 17 amino acids. In germline, CDR1 is SGHRS, CDR2 YFSETQ. Losses at the gene ends were 3 bases for V and 7 bases for J; bases not matched to a gene: 18. The DNA of the CDR3 is TGCGCCAGCAGCTCCGCCACTAGCGGAATTGTGAGTGGGGAGCAGTACTTC. It encodes CASSSATSGIVSGEQYF.

The chain combines TRBV28 with TRBJ1-2; no clear D. Per the germline V gene, CDR1 is MDHEN and CDR2 is SYDVKM. Trimming removed 7 bases at V and 4 bases at J, with 10 bases between. This CDR3 contains 12 residues. The CDR3 is CASTARLYGYTF. DNA for the CDR3: TGTGCCAGCACGGCCCGGCTCTATGGCTACACCTTC.

This clone was observed a single time. The chain uses TRBV6-1 and TRBJ2-5, with a tentative D call TRBD2 (5 bases). CDR3 length: 14 amino acids. Germline-derived CDR1 and CDR2 are MNHNS and SASEGT. V was cut by 8 bases and J by 7 bases, with 20 bases left in between. CDR3 in amino acids: CASAVGGTRGTQYF. DNA for the CDR3: TGTGCCAGCGCAGTGGGCGGTACCCGGGGGACCCAGTACTTC.

The rearrangement links TRBV6-6 to TRBJ2-7, with TRBD1 matching over 7 bases. J gave up 6 bases and V 6 bases, and 8 bases lay outside the gene matches. The CDR3 contains 13 residues. Germline V gene sequence: CDR1 MNHNY, CDR2 SVGAGI (reference sequence). CDR3 in amino acids: CASSYDRVGEQYF. In DNA, the CDR3 is TGTGCCAGCAGCTATGACAGGGTTGGCGAGCAGTACTTC.

The chain couples TRBV19 to TRBJ1-2; no firm D call. V was pared by 0 bases and J by 3 bases, with 14 bases between. The CDR3 length is 16 residues. CDR1 and CDR2 (germline): LNHDA, SQIVND (reference sequence). The CDR3 DNA sequence: TGTGCCAGTAGTATAGAAGGCGCGGCCTGGGACTATGGCTACACCTTC. Translation: CASSIEGAAWDYGYTF. Full variable domain (outside the CDR3, taken from reference TRBV19 and TRBJ1-2): DGGITQSPKYLFRKEGQNVTLSCEQNLNHDAMYWYRQDPGQGLRLIYYSQIVNDFQKGDIAEGYSVSREKKESFPLTVTSAQKNPTAFYLCASSIEGAAWDYGYTFGSGTRLTVV.

The V gene is TRBV5-1, the J gene TRBJ2-1, with TRBD2 matching 8 bases. The CDR3 extends over 19 amino acids. V trimming: 2 bases; J trimming: 4 bases; junction bases outside the gene matches: 17. The germline V gene has CDR1 SGHRS and CDR2 YFSETQ. CDR3 DNA sequence: TGCGCCAGCAGCTTACCCCGACCTACTAGCGGAAGGGCTTACAATGAGCAGTTCTTC. Residues: CASSLPRPTSGRAYNEQFF.

The rearrangement uses TRBV9 and TRBJ2-2; D is possibly TRBD1 or TRBD2 (6 bases each). V lost 1 base and J lost 1, with 8 bases in between. The CDR3 is 15 amino acids. CDR1 is SGDLS, CDR2 YYNGEE, per germline. The CDR3 sequence is CASSVRGENTGELFF. The CDR3 bases are TGTGCCAGCAGCGTAAGGGGGGAGAACACCGGGGAGCTGTTTTTT.

The V and J genes are TRBV2 and TRBJ2-7, with 9 bases lining up with TRBD1. Trimming took 4 bases from V and 5 from J; bases not matched to a gene: 6. Germline V gene sequence: CDR1 SNHLY, CDR2 FYNNEI. This CDR3 is built from 14 residues. CDR3 nucleotide sequence: TGTGCCAGCAGTGCGGAACAGGGGGCGAACGAGCAGTACTTC. It yields the protein CASSAEQGANEQYF.